A selection of T cell receptor beta chains follows, all from one sample in a study of blood T cells in healthy people across ages. Using its own MiXCR run on the 5' RACE reads, TCRdb lists one record per CDR3 protein. The sample holds over a million distinct CDR3 sequences; roughly 60% are singletons and the top ten take 5% to 7%. Sequenced input: blood. The receptors here all came from a man aged 18 to 29 in good health. The CDR3 runs from the conserved cysteine through the conserved F or W. Fields, in order: V gene, J gene, clone size, D gene, CDR3 DNA, CDR3 protein. D genes are given only for firm matches. For some rows the clone size is stated as once, few or many, or as a class when expanded; others skip it.

TRBV7-2	TRBJ2-3	few	TRBD1	TGTGCCAGCTTGGGTAGGGGGCGCGCTAGCACAGATACGCAGTATTTT	CASLGRGRASTDTQYF
TRBV6-1	TRBJ2-3	-	TRBD1	TGTGCCACCGGGACAGGCACAGATACGCAGTATTTT	CATGTGTDTQYF
TRBV4-2	TRBJ2-1	-	TRBD2	TGTGCCAGCAGCCAAGACTTGAGCGGGGGCTCCTCCTACAATGAGCAGTTCTTC	CASSQDLSGGSSYNEQFF
TRBV13	TRBJ2-7	-	TRBD1	TGTGCCAGCAGCTTACAAGGACAGGGGGCCTACGAGCAGTACTTC	CASSLQGQGAYEQYF
TRBV3-1	TRBJ2-5	few	TRBD2	TGTGCCAGCAGCGCCCCCCCAGGGGTAGCGGGAGAAGAGACCCAGTACTTC	CASSAPPGVAGEETQYF
TRBV4-1	TRBJ2-5	few	-	TGCGCCAGCAGCCAGGGCCTTCAGGGTCAAGAGACCCAGTACTTC	CASSQGLQGQETQYF
TRBV29-1	TRBJ2-1	once	-	TGCAGCGTAGGAGGCCGTGTTGTGTCCTACAATGAGCAGTTCTTC	CSVGGRVVSYNEQFF
TRBV7-2	TRBJ2-5	few	TRBD2	TGTGCCAGCAGCTTAATCCTAGCGGCAAAAGAGACCCAGTACTTC	CASSLILAAKETQYF
TRBV20-1	TRBJ1-2	-	TRBD1	TGCAGTGCTGAGAAAGCCTCGGGACAGCCCTATGGCTACACCTTC	CSAEKASGQPYGYTF
TRBV5-5	TRBJ2-1	-	TRBD2	TGTGCCAGCAGCTTGAACCTGGGACTAGCGGGAGTCGGGGAGCAGTTCTTC	CASSLNLGLAGVGEQFF